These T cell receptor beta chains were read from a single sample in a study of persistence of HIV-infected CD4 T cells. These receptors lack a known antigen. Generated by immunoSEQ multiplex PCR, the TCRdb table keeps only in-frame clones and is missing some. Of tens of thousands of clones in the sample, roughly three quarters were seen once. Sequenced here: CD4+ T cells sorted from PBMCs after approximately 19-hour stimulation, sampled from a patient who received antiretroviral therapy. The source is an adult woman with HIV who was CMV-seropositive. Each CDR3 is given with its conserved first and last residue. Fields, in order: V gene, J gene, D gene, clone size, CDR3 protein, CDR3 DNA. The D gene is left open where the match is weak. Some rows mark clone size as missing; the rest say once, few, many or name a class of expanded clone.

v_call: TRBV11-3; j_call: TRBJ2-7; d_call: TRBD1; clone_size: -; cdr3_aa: CASSLGQGMEEQYF; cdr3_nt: TGTGCCAGCAGCTTAGGACAGGGAATGGAGGAGCAGTACTTC
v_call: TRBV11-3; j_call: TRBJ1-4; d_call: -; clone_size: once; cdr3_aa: CASSFDRYSEKLFF; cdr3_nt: TGTGCCAGCAGCTTCGACAGGTACAGTGAAAAACTGTTTTTT
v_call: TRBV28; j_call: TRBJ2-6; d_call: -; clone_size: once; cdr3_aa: CASRLQGSGANVLTF; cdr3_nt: TGTGCCAGCAGGCTTCAGGGATCTGGGGCCAACGTCCTGACTTTC
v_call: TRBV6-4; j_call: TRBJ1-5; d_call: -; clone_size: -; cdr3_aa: CASSDGSGQPQHF; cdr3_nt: TGTGCCAGCAGTGACGGTTCCGGGCAGCCCCAGCATTTT
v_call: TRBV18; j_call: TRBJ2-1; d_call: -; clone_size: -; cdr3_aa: CASSPGRNNEQFF; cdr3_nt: TGTGCCAGCTCACCAGGGCGCAACAATGAGCAGTTCTTC
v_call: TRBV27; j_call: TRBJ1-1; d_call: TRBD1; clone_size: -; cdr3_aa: CASSSPRGRVNTEAFF; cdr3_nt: TGTGCCAGCAGTTCCCCCAGGGGGCGGGTGAACACTGAAGCTTTCTTT
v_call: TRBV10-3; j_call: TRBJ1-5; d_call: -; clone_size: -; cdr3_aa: CAISEGVVGQPQHF; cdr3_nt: TGTGCCATCAGTGAGGGGGTGGTCGGTCAGCCCCAGCATTTT
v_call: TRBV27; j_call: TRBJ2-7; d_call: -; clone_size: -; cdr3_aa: CASSPRGAETYEQYF; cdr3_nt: TGTGCCAGCAGCCCACGGGGCGCCGAAACCTACGAGCAGTACTTC
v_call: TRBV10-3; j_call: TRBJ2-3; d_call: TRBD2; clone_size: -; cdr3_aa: CAISEGTSTSGGAQYF; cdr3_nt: TGTGCCATCAGTGAGGGGACTAGTACGAGCGGCGGTGCGCAGTATTTT
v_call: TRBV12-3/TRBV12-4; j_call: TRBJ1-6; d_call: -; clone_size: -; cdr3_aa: CASSSRANSPLHF; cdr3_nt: TGTGCCAGCAGTTCCCGAGCTAATTCACCCCTCCACTTT
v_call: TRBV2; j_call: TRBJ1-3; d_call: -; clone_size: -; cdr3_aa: CASSEDSYGNTIYF; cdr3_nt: TGTGCCAGCAGTGAAGACAGTTATGGAAACACCATATATTTT
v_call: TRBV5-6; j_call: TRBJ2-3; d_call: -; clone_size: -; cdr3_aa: CASSFNRQSTDTQYF; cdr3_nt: TGTGCCAGCAGCTTCAACCGCCAAAGCACAGATACGCAGTATTTT
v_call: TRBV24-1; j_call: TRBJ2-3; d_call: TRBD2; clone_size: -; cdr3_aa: CATSDPSGGTDTQYF; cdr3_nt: TGTGCCACCAGTGACCCTAGCGGGGGCACAGATACGCAGTATTTT
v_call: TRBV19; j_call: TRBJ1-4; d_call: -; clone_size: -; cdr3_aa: CASSLQAGPEEKLFF; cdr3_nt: TGTGCCAGTAGTCTTCAGGCCGGACCAGAGGAAAAACTGTTTTTT
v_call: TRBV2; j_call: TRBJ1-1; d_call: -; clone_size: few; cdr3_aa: CAALTDNTEAFF; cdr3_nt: TGTGCCGCCCTGACGGACAACACTGAAGCTTTCTTT
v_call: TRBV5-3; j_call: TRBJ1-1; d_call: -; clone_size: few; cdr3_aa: CARSLCTPPIMNTEAFF; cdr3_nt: TGTGCCAGAAGCTTGTGTACCCCTCCTATAATGAACACTGAAGCTTTCTTT
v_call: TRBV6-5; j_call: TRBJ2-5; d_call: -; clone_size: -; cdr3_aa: CASTPDAETQYF; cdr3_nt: TGTGCCAGCACTCCAGACGCGGAGACCCAGTACTTC
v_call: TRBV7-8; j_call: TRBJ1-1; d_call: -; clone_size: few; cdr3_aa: CASSLLVGGTEAFF; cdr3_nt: TGTGCCAGCAGCTTACTCGTGGGGGGGACTGAAGCTTTCTTT
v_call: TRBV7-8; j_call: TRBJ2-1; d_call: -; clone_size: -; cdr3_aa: CASSLRDPYRQLGYNEQFF; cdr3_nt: TGTGCCAGCAGCTTACGGGACCCCTATAGACAGCTTGGCTACAATGAGCAGTTCTTC
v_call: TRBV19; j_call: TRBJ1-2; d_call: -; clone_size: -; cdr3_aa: CASRIQSGNYGYTF; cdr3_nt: TGTGCCAGTAGAATCCAGTCCGGAAACTATGGCTACACCTTC
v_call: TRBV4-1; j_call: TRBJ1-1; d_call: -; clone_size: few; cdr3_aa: CASSQANFIGPTNTEAFF; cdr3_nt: TGCGCCAGCAGCCAAGCAAATTTCATAGGGCCGACGAACACTGAAGCTTTCTTT
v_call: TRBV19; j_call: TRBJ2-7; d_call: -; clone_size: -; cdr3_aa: CASSDLLTGSSYEQYF; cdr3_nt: TGTGCCAGTAGTGATCTCCTAACAGGGAGCTCCTACGAGCAGTACTTC
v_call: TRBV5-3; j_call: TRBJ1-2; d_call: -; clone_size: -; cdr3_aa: CARSLYRGADYGYTF; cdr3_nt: TGTGCCAGAAGCTTGTATCGGGGGGCGGACTATGGCTACACCTTC
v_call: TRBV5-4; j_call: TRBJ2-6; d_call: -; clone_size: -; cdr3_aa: CASSLWVSGANVLTF; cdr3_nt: TGTGCCAGCAGCTTATGGGTCTCTGGGGCCAACGTCCTGACTTTC
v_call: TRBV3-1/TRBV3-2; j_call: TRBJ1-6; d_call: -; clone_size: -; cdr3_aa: CASSQDGGNNSPLHF; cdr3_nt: TGTGCCAGCAGCCAAGATGGGGGAAATAATTCACCCCTCCACTTT
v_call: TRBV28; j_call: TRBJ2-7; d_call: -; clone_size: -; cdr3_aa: CASSLVAAVEQYF; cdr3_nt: TGTGCCAGCAGTTTAGTGGCGGCCGTCGAGCAGTACTTC
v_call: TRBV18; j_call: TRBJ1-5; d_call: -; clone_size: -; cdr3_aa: CASSPGSGHQPQHF; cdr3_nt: TGTGCCAGCTCACCAGGGAGTGGGCATCAGCCCCAGCATTTT
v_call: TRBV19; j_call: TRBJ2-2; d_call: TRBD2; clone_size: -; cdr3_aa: CASSIVRLAGGPGRTGELFF; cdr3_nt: TGTGCCAGTAGTATAGTCCGACTAGCGGGGGGTCCAGGACGGACCGGGGAGCTGTTTTTT
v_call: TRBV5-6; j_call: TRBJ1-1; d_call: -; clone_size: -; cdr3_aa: CASIPDSRNTEAFF; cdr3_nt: TGTGCCAGCATCCCCGACAGTCGGAACACTGAAGCTTTCTTT
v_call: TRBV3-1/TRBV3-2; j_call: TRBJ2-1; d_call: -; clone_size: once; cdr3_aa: CASSYLGNEQFF; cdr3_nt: TGTGCCAGCAGCTATTTGGGAAATGAGCAGTTCTTC
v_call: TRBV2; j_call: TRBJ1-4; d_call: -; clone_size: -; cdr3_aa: CASMPTVTNEKLFF; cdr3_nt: TGTGCCAGCATGCCGACAGTAACTAATGAAAAACTGTTTTTT
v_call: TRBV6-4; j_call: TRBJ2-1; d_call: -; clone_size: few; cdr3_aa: CASSDTGGAYNEQFF; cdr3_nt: TGTGCCAGCAGTGACACCGGGGGTGCCTACAATGAGCAGTTCTTC
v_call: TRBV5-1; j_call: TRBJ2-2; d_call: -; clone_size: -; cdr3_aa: CASSRPRGAIGELFF; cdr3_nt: TGCGCCAGCAGCCGTCCGCGGGGCGCGATCGGGGAGCTGTTTTTT
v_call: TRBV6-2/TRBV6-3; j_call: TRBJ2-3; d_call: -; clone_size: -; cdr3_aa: CASSYANWPTDTQYF; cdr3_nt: TGTGCCAGCAGTTACGCGAACTGGCCCACAGATACGCAGTATTTT
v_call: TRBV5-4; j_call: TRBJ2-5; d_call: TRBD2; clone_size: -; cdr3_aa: CASSLGGGNQETQYF; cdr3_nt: TGTGCCAGCAGCTTGGGCGGGGGGAATCAAGAGACCCAGTACTTC
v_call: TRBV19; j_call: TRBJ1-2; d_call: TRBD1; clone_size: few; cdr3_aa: CASRISGTEYLGYTF; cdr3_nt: TGTGCCAGTAGGATCTCCGGGACAGAGTATTTAGGCTACACCTTC
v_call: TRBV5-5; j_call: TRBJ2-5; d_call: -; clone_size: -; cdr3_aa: CASSSGHGGSVGETQYF; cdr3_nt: TGTGCCAGCAGCTCGGGACACGGAGGAAGTGTAGGAGAGACCCAGTACTTC
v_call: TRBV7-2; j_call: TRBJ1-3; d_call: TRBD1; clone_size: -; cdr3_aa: CASSVGDREAIGNTIYF; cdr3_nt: TGTGCCAGCAGCGTAGGGGACAGGGAAGCCATCGGGAACACCATATATTTT
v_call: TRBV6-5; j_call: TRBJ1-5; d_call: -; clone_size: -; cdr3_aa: CASGITGRGQPQHF; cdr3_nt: TGTGCCAGCGGCATTACAGGGCGAGGACAGCCCCAGCATTTT
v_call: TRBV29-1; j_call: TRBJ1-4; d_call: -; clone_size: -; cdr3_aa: CSAETAYNEKLFF; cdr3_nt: TGCAGCGCGGAGACAGCCTATAATGAAAAACTGTTTTTT
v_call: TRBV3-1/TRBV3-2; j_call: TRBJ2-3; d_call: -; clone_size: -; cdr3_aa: CASSPPLESTQYF; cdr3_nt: TGTGCCAGCAGCCCACCGCTGGAGAGTACGCAGTATTTT
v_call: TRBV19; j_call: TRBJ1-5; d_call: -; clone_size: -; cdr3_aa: CASSIAGQAYYSNQPQHF; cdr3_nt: TGTGCCAGTAGTATAGCAGGGCAGGCGTATTATAGCAATCAGCCCCAGCATTTT
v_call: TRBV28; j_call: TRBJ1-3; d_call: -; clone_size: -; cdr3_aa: CASSLTGGTTTGNTIYF; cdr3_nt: TGTGCCAGCAGTTTGACGGGGGGGACCACCACTGGAAACACCATATATTTT
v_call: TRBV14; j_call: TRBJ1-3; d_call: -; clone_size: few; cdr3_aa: CASSQVNTIYF; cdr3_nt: TGTGCCAGCAGCCAAGTAAACACCATATATTTT
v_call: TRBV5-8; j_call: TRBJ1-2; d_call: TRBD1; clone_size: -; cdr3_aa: CASREGGTDGYTF; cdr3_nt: TGTGCCAGCAGAGAAGGAGGGACAGATGGCTACACCTTC
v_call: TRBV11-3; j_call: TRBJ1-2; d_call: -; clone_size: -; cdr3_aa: CASSFLGGLMYGYTF; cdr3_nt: TGTGCCAGCAGCTTTCTAGGGGGGCTGATGTATGGCTACACCTTC
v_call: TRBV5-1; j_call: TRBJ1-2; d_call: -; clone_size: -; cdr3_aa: CASSLEGISYGYTF; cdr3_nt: TGCGCCAGCAGCTTGGAGGGAATCAGCTATGGCTACACCTTC
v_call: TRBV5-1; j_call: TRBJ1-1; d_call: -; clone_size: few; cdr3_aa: CASSLAGAGTEAFF; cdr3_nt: TGCGCCAGCAGCTTGGCCGGGGCAGGGACTGAAGCTTTCTTT
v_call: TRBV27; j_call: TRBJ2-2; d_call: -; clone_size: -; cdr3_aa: CASRRGRTLGNTGELFF; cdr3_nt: TGTGCCAGCAGACGGGGACGTACCCTGGGGAACACCGGGGAGCTGTTTTTT
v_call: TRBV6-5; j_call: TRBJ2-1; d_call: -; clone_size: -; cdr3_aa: CASSYASQGTNEQFF; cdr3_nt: TGTGCCAGCAGTTACGCCTCACAGGGAACCAATGAGCAGTTCTTC
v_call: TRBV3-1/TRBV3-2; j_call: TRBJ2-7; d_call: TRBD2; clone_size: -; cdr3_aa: CASSGRASVAGYYEQYF; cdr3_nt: TGTGCCAGCAGCGGACGGGCCAGTGTAGCGGGGTACTACGAGCAGTACTTC
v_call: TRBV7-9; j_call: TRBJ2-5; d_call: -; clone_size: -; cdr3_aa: CASSLVGTRQETQYF; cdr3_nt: TGTGCCAGCAGCTTAGTTGGCACTCGGCAAGAGACCCAGTACTTC